The 5 T cell receptor beta chains below come from one sample, sequenced in a study of OX40 agonist ivuxolimab in advanced cancers. This table comes from immunoSEQ multiplex PCR, and its TCRdb copy is limited to in-frame clones, with some not included. The table has tens of thousands of clones, over 80% seen once. The sequences come from CD4+ or CD8+ T cells sorted from blood, collected in a trial of the OX40 agonist ivuxolimab. These receptors were taken from an adult with an advanced solid tumor such as melanoma, head and neck, liver or kidney cancer.

As regards this clone: Additional DNA sequences in this sample encode the identical CDR3. V and J are TRBV7-2 and TRBJ2-7, with D uncertain. The V end lost 3 bases, the J end lost 5 bases, and 5 bases lay between the germline ends. CDR1 SGHTA and CDR2 FQGNSA come from the germline V gene. This CDR3 has 11 residues. The CDR3 bases are TGTGCCAGCAGCTTGAAGAACGAGCAGTACTTC. It is translated as CASSLKNEQYF.

The gene calls are TRBV30 and TRBJ2-7, with D perhaps matching TRBD1 or TRBD2 (6 bases each). V shed 1 base and J shed 6 bases, with 13 bases lying between them. The CDR3 is made up of 13 amino acids. Germline V gives CDR1 GTSNPN, CDR2 SVGIG (reference sequence). CDR3 sequence (DNA): TGTGCCTGGAGTGGGTTCGGGGGCGGCGAGCAGTACTTC. Amino acid sequence: CAWSGFGGGEQYF.

This sequence joins TRBV11-3 and TRBJ2-7; TRBD2 is a possible D gene (6 bases). The CDR3 is 15 amino acids. CDR1 and CDR2 (germline): SGHNT, YENEEA. Trimming pared 4 bases from V and 0 bases from J, leaving 13 bases between. CDR3 in DNA: TGTGCCAGCAGCTCCTCTAGCGTCAGCTCCTACGAGCAGTACTTC. Amino acids: CASSSSSVSSYEQYF.

This clone was counted a single time. The V and J genes are TRBV27 and TRBJ2-3, with D hard to call. Deletions cut 3 bases from V and 7 bases from J, with 5 bases between. Per germline, CDR1 MNHEY and CDR2 SMNVEV (reference sequence). The CDR3 has 11 amino acids. This CDR3 is CASSFGNTQYF. The CDR3 nucleotides are TGTGCCAGCAGTTTTGGAAATACGCAGTATTTT.

The rearrangement links TRBV2 to TRBJ1-2; D gene unclear. Germline V gives CDR1 SNHLY, CDR2 FYNNEI. The germline V and J ends were trimmed by 5 bases and 7 bases, with 14 bases remaining between them. The CDR3 extends over 13 amino acids. CDR3 sequence (DNA): TGTGCCAGCAGTTCACTTTGGGAGGTTGGCTACACCTTC. Protein: CASSSLWEVGYTF.